What follows is one T cell receptor (beta chain) and its context. Its antigen is undetermined. PCR employed 60 Vbeta and 13 Jbeta primers. Assay used: immunoSEQ multiplex PCR; TCRdb lists only in-frame clones, some missing. The sample yields around 94,000 clones, about 77% seen once. The length of the CDR3 is 14 residues. Germline CDR1 is LNHDA and CDR2 is SQIVND (reference sequence). The V and J ends lost 3 bases and 2 bases respectively, with 11 bases between them. The sample originates from a study of cytomegalovirus exposure and HLA in healthy donors. Study-wide points: One cluster of highly shared sequence variants probably arose as a sequencing artifact.

The V call is TRBV19, the J call TRBJ2-7, with a possible D match to TRBD1 (6 bases). Sequencing was done on a sample of PBMCs. The sequence derives from a woman aged 40 to 49 in good health and CMV-seronegative. CDR3 residues: CASSIRDTPYEQYF. The CDR3 DNA follows: TGTGCCAGTAGTATCCGGGACACCCCCTACGAGCAGTACTTC. Based on the CDR3 plus reference TRBV19 and TRBJ2-7, the full variable domain is DGGITQSPKYLFRKEGQNVTLSCEQNLNHDAMYWYRQDPGQGLRLIYYSQIVNDFQKGDIAEGYSVSREKKESFPLTVTSAQKNPTAFYLCASSIRDTPYEQYFGPGTRLTVT.